The sequence of this T cell receptor (beta chain) was determined in a study of PD-1 blockade in classical Hodgkin lymphoma. Findings and limits, study-wide: Patients were excluded if nivolumab began under 1 year after ASCT (the autologous transplant). Complete responders matched newly diagnosed patients in baseline diversity.

This sample's time point: cycle 4 day 1 (C4D1), after around six weeks of nivolumab. All the patients suffered relapse after autologous stem cell transplantation, and brentuximab vedotin exposure differed. Patients' outcomes at their best amounted to complete response, partial response or progressive disease. On this clone itself: Antigen unknown.

The CDR3 sequence is 15 residues long. CDR1 and CDR2 from the germline V gene are SGHNT and YYREEE (reference sequence). V lost 0 bases, J lost 9 bases, and 18 bases lay in between. The assay was immunoSEQ multiplex PCR, and TCRdb's table has in-frame clones only and misses some. The sample contains 50,000 or so clones, around nine tenths of which appear only once. The chain recombines TRBV5-4 with TRBJ1-2; D unclear. The sequence was collected from a human donor with classical Hodgkin lymphoma. Sequences were derived from peripheral blood mononuclear cells (PBMCs), sampled before the fourth cycle of nivolumab. CDR3 in amino acids: CASSLDPRSFRSYTF. DNA for the CDR3: TGTGCCAGCAGCTTGGATCCAAGGTCGTTTAGGAGCTACACCTTC.